The 10 T cell receptor beta chains in this list originate from one sample, sequenced in a study of blood T cell repertoires in COVID-19. Libraries were prepared by immunoSEQ multiplex PCR; TCRdb keeps only in-frame clonotypes and omits some of them. The sample holds approximately 200,000 clones, about 91% seen once. The sequenced sample consisted of peripheral blood. These receptors were taken from a woman aged 25-40 years with acute or convalescent COVID-19.

J is TRBJ2-2 and V is TRBV3-1 (or the pseudogene TRBV3-2), with unresolved D. Germline CDR1 LGHDT, CDR2 YNNKEL (reference sequence). The CDR3 covers 16 residues. Trimming removed 0 bases at V and 1 base at J, with 9 bases between. CDR3 coding DNA: TGTGCCAGCAGCCAAGATAATCCGGGGAACACCGGGGAGCTGTTTTTT. Encoded protein: CASSQDNPGNTGELFF.

The gene calls are TRBV2 and TRBJ2-7; weak D call: TRBD2 (5 bases). The better agreement between TRBJ2-1 and the DNA end casts doubt on the J call. CDR1 and CDR2 (germline): SNHLY, FYNNEI. This CDR3 spans 12 amino acids. The CDR3: CASRGPEAGQFF. The CDR3, as DNA: TGTGCCAGCAGGGGCCCGGAGGCCGGGCAGTTCTTC.

The chain uses TRBV10-3 and TRBJ1-5, with D possibly matching TRBD1 (5 bases). CDR3 length: 15 amino acids. The V and J ends lost 0 bases and 4 bases respectively, with 10 bases between them. CDR1 is ENHRY, CDR2 SYGVKD, per germline. CDR3 region: CAISESGGGNQPQHF. CDR3 in DNA: TGTGCCATCAGTGAGTCGGGGGGGGGAAATCAGCCCCAGCATTTT.

This sequence joins TRBV28 and TRBJ1-1; a possible D gene is TRBD1 (5 bases). Trimming left V 6 bases short and J 8 bases short, with 16 bases between. Germline V CDR1 and CDR2: MDHEN, SYDVKM. The CDR3 totals 13 residues. The CDR3: CASSRTPSMEAFF. In DNA form, the CDR3 reads TGTGCCAGCAGCCGGACACCCTCGATGGAAGCTTTCTTT.

This clone showed up just once. The chain uses TRBV4-2 and TRBJ1-6; 7 nucleotides align to TRBD1. V lost 1 base to trimming and J lost 10 bases; unmatched junction nucleotides: 7. Germline values: CDR1 LGHNA, CDR2 YNFKEQ. The CDR3 is 15 residues long. CDR3 loop: CASSQVGDSLSPLHF. The CDR3 nucleotides read TGTGCCAGCAGCCAAGTAGGGGACAGTTTGTCACCCCTCCACTTT.

For this clone: Within the sample, other DNA sequences also encode this same CDR3. V and J are TRBV5-1 and TRBJ1-2; a weak D match, TRBD1 (6 bases). Trimming stripped 3 bases from V and 5 bases from J, with 11 bases between. The CDR3 totals 13 residues. CDR1 SGHRS and CDR2 YFSETQ come from the germline V gene. In DNA, the CDR3 is TGCGCCAGCAGCTCAGGGGTCGGGTATGGCTACACCTTC. This translates into CASSSGVGYGYTF.

J is TRBJ1-2 and V is TRBV30; 9 nucleotides match TRBD1. CDR1 GTSNPN and CDR2 SVGIG come from the germline V gene (reference sequence). V gave up 2 bases and J gave up 8 bases; unmatched junction bases: 6. This CDR3 contains 13 residues. The chain's CDR3 is CAWSLGQGEGYTF. CDR3 DNA sequence: TGTGCCTGGAGTTTGGGACAGGGAGAAGGCTACACCTTC.

V gene TRBV28 combines with J gene TRBJ2-5; 11 bases agree with TRBD2. Unmatched junction bases numbered 7, after V lost 2 bases and J lost 5 bases. The CDR3 extends over 16 amino acids. CDR1 MDHEN and CDR2 SYDVKM come from the germline V gene. The CDR3 DNA sequence: TGTGCCAGCAGTTTAATACTAGCGGGAGTGGAGGAGACCCAGTACTTC. This sequence encodes CASSLILAGVEETQYF.

This chain joins TRBV2 and TRBJ1-4; unclear D gene. Germline V gene lookup returns CDR1 SNHLY and CDR2 FYNNEI. The CDR3 extends over 12 amino acids. V was clipped by 6 bases and J by 10 bases, with 12 bases between them. The CDR3 DNA reads TGTGCCAGCAGCCTAGCGGGCCTAAAACTGTTTTTT. It translates to CASSLAGLKLFF.

In this sample, this clone turned up once. V and J are TRBV3-1 (or the pseudogene TRBV3-2) and TRBJ2-3, with a tentative D call TRBD1 (5 bases). V lost 4 bases to trimming and J lost 3 bases, with 14 bases between them. The CDR3 has 15 residues. From germline, CDR1 is LGHDT and CDR2 YNNKEL (reference sequence). CDR3 region: CASSPGPGRTDTQYF. The CDR3 DNA reads as TGTGCCAGCAGCCCAGGGCCAGGCAGGACAGATACGCAGTATTTT.